These 26 T cell receptor beta chains were sequenced from one sample in a study of OX40 agonist ivuxolimab in advanced cancers. TCRdb's copy holds only in-frame clones and misses some; the assay was immunoSEQ multiplex PCR. The profile shows approximately 66,000 clones, over 75% of them singletons. Sequencing was performed on CD4+ or CD8+ T cells sorted from blood, taken in a trial of the OX40 agonist ivuxolimab. Receptors originate from an adult with an advanced solid tumor such as melanoma, head and neck, liver or kidney cancer.

The V gene is TRBV13, the J gene TRBJ2-7, with TRBD2 identical over 9 bases. The CDR3 extends over 17 amino acids. After removal of 2 bases from V and 0 bases from J, the junction contained 8 bases not matched to a gene. Germline V gene data show CDR1 as PRHDT and CDR2 as FYEKMQ (reference sequence). CDR3 region: CASSLRAGGPVSYEQYF. The DNA of the CDR3 is TGTGCCAGCAGCTTAAGAGCGGGGGGCCCCGTCTCCTACGAGCAGTACTTC.

The gene calls are TRBV29-1 and TRBJ1-2; D is perhaps TRBD1 (5 bases). Germline CDR1 and CDR2: SQVTM and ANQGSEA. The CDR3 sequence is 16 residues long. Trimming shortened V by 8 bases and J by 2 bases, and 24 bases separated the two germline ends. CDR3 loop: CSTTGDSYNTNYGYTF. DNA of the CDR3: TGCAGCACAACGGGAGACAGCTATAATACCAACTATGGCTACACCTTC.

In regard to this clone: This sample also contains other DNA sequences that code for the same CDR3. J is TRBJ2-1 and V is TRBV2; D is unresolved. The CDR3 is made up of 12 amino acids. Trimming cost V 8 bases and J 5 bases, with 10 bases left between them. CDR1 and CDR2 (germline): SNHLY, FYNNEI. This CDR3 is CASSEGNNEQFF. The CDR3 coding sequence is TGTGCCAGCTCCGAAGGAAACAATGAGCAGTTCTTC.

The gene calls are TRBV27 and TRBJ1-2, with D perhaps matching TRBD1 (6 bases). This CDR3 has 15 residues. CDR1 is MNHEY, CDR2 SMNVEV, per germline (reference sequence). With 4 bases removed from V and 5 bases from J, the gap between germline ends came to 17 bases. The DNA of the CDR3 is TGTGCCAGCAGTTCGAACCAACAGGGAGTATATGGCTACACCTTC. It translates to CASSSNQQGVYGYTF.

V and J are TRBV7-3 and TRBJ2-5, with 7 nucleotides matching TRBD1. V was clipped by 1 base and J by 4 bases; unmatched bases: 15. Germline assignment: CDR1 SGHTA and CDR2 FQGTGA. This CDR3 is built from 18 residues. CDR3 amino acids: CASSLNGRQGNLGETQYF. CDR3 DNA sequence: TGTGCCAGCAGCTTAAACGGGCGACAGGGAAATTTAGGAGAGACCCAGTACTTC.

V gene TRBV13 combines with J gene TRBJ2-4, with D hard to call. V was cut by 4 bases and J by 0 bases, with 10 bases left in between. CDR3 length: 15 amino acids. CDR1 is PRHDT, CDR2 FYEKMQ, per germline (reference sequence). For the CDR3, the DNA is TGTGCCAGCAGCTCGACCGCTATAGCCAAAAACATTCAGTACTTC. Its protein product is CASSSTAIAKNIQYF.

This clone was seen a handful of times. This chain uses TRBV19 with TRBJ2-1; D is possibly TRBD2 (6 bases). The CDR3 consists of 15 residues. With 5 bases removed from V and 3 bases from J, the gap between germline ends came to 14 bases. From germline, CDR1 is LNHDA and CDR2 SQIVND (reference sequence). The CDR3, as DNA: TGTGCCAGTAGTGCGGGACTTTCTGGCTACAATGAGCAGTTCTTC. Translating it yields CASSAGLSGYNEQFF. Full variable domain (rest looked up from reference TRBV19 and TRBJ2-1): DGGITQSPKYLFRKEGQNVTLSCEQNLNHDAMYWYRQDPGQGLRLIYYSQIVNDFQKGDIAEGYSVSREKKESFPLTVTSAQKNPTAFYLCASSAGLSGYNEQFFGPGTRLTVL.

The V and J genes are TRBV15 and TRBJ2-1; D is undetermined. CDR1 is LNHNV, CDR2 YYDKDF, per germline (reference sequence). The ends were cut back, 1 base at V and 0 bases at J, with 4 bases in the middle. CDR3 length: 14 residues. Here the CDR3 reads CATSRASSYNEQFF. Here the CDR3 DNA reads TGTGCCACCAGCAGAGCGAGCTCCTACAATGAGCAGTTCTTC.

V and J are TRBV27 and TRBJ1-5; D gene ambiguous. CDR3 size: 11 residues. The germline CDR1 and CDR2 sequences are MNHEY and SMNVEV (reference sequence). The germline V and J ends were trimmed by 8 bases and 4 bases, with 6 bases remaining between them. In nucleotides, the CDR3 is TGTGCCAGCGGCCTGAATCAGCCCCAGCATTTT. This encodes CASGLNQPQHF.

This sequence joins TRBV9 and TRBJ1-3; D is possibly TRBD1 (5 bases). V was trimmed by 0 bases and J by 4 bases, leaving 11 bases between them. Germline assignment: CDR1 SGDLS and CDR2 YYNGEE. CDR3 length: 15 residues. The CDR3, as DNA: TGTGCCAGCAGCGTAGGCCAGGGAGGAGGAAACACCATATATTTT. Its translation is CASSVGQGGGNTIYF.

The chain couples TRBV27 to TRBJ2-5; the D is unclear. V dropped 8 bases and J dropped 2 bases, with 18 bases sitting between them. CDR1 and CDR2 from the germline V gene are MNHEY and SMNVEV (reference sequence). The CDR3 is 15 amino acids. CDR3 residues: CASRPGSGPQETQYF. The CDR3 DNA is TGTGCCAGCCGACCAGGCTCCGGTCCACAAGAGACCCAGTACTTC.

This clone was seen a single time. This chain connects TRBV30 to TRBJ2-2; D not resolved. Trimming shortened V by 3 bases and J by 5 bases, and 10 bases separated the two germline ends. The germline gives CDR1 GTSNPN, CDR2 SVGIG (reference sequence). CDR3 length: 13 amino acids. CDR3 in DNA: TGTGCCTGGAGCTGGACCACTACCGGGGAGCTGTTTTTT. It specifies CAWSWTTTGELFF.

The chain recombines TRBV15 with TRBJ2-7; 8 nucleotides align to TRBD1. V shed 4 bases, J shed 4 bases, and the junction held 9 bases outside the gene matches. CDR3 size: 15 residues. Germline CDR1 LNHNV, CDR2 YYDKDF (reference sequence). CDR3 residues: CATSNIRTGFYEQYF. The DNA for the CDR3 is TGTGCCACCAGCAACATCAGGACAGGGTTTTACGAGCAGTACTTC.

This clone was seen more than once but under ten times. This sequence joins TRBV14 and TRBJ2-7; 7 bases fit TRBD1. The CDR3 has 16 amino acids. CDR1 and CDR2 from the germline V gene are SGHDN and FVKESK. The V segment lost 4 bases and the J segment 0 bases; nucleotides outside the gene matches: 9. The CDR3 protein is CASSRVGQRSSYEQYF. In DNA form, the CDR3 reads TGTGCCAGCAGCCGGGTGGGACAGAGAAGCTCCTACGAGCAGTACTTC.

The chain uses TRBV4-1 and TRBJ2-3; 8 bases are shared with TRBD2. The CDR3 spans 15 residues. CDR1 MGHRA and CDR2 YSYEKL come from the germline V gene. The trim removed 1 base at V and 4 bases at J, leaving 4 bases unmatched. The CDR3 nucleotides are TGCGCCAGCAGCCAAGCCCCGGGGGGGGCAGATACGCAGTATTTT. It encodes CASSQAPGGADTQYF.

The gene calls are TRBV27 and TRBJ2-7, with D possibly TRBD1 on 5 matching bases. The CDR3 contains 13 residues. The germline CDR1 and CDR2 sequences are MNHEY and SMNVEV (reference sequence). V was cut by 5 bases and J by 6 bases, with 14 bases left in between. In nucleotides, the CDR3 is TGTGCCAGCAGTCTTATCCCCCAGGGCGAGCAGTACTTC. Translation gives CASSLIPQGEQYF.

The V and J genes are TRBV19 and TRBJ2-1, with D unclear. Germline V gives CDR1 LNHDA, CDR2 SQIVND (reference sequence). Trimming removed 2 bases from V and 4 bases from J, with 18 bases in between. This CDR3 spans 17 amino acids. The CDR3 spells CASSISFPGTLYNEQFF. CDR3 bases: TGTGCCAGTAGTATATCTTTCCCAGGCACTTTGTACAATGAGCAGTTCTTC. The complete variable domain, with remaining parts taken from reference TRBV19 and TRBJ2-1, reads DGGITQSPKYLFRKEGQNVTLSCEQNLNHDAMYWYRQDPGQGLRLIYYSQIVNDFQKGDIAEGYSVSREKKESFPLTVTSAQKNPTAFYLCASSISFPGTLYNEQFFGPGTRLTVL.

The V gene is TRBV7-9, the J gene TRBJ2-5; D gene ambiguous. Germline values: CDR1 SEHNR, CDR2 FQNEAQ (reference sequence). This CDR3 comprises 12 residues. V lost 5 bases, J lost 4 bases, and 8 bases lay in between. The CDR3 here is CASSPMGETQYF. The CDR3 DNA is TGTGCCAGCAGCCCCATGGGAGAGACCCAGTACTTC.

The chain carries TRBV5-1 and TRBJ2-1; 8 bases are a match to TRBD1. The CDR3 is 12 residues long. CDR1 is SGHRS and CDR2 is YFSETQ in the germline V gene. J lost 7 bases, V lost 3 bases, and 0 bases had no gene match. DNA for the CDR3: TGCGCCAGCAGCTGGACAGGGAATGAGCAGTTCTTC. It specifies CASSWTGNEQFF.

The chain couples TRBV4-3 to TRBJ2-2, with D possibly TRBD2 on 5 matching bases. The V end lost 5 bases, the J end lost 6 bases, and 19 bases lay between the germline ends. Germline CDR1 and CDR2: LGHNA and YSLEER. The CDR3 is 16 amino acids. The DNA of the CDR3 is TGCGCCAGCAGCGGCGAGACGAGGGCAGTCGCCGGGGAGCTGTTTTTT. Its protein is CASSGETRAVAGELFF.

The chain carries TRBV9 and TRBJ2-5; no reliable D call. The CDR3 has 13 amino acids. CDR1 and CDR2 (germline): SGDLS, YYNGEE. Trimming removed 0 bases at V and 5 bases at J, with 8 bases between. The CDR3 spells CASSVEPQETQYF. CDR3 nucleotides: TGTGCCAGCAGCGTAGAACCACAGGAGACCCAGTACTTC.

The chain is built from TRBV6-1 and TRBJ2-1; D may correspond to TRBD1 or TRBD2 (7 bases each). Germline V gene data show CDR1 as MNHNS and CDR2 as SASEGT. The CDR3 length is 15 residues. V was cut by 2 bases and J by 9 bases, with 17 bases left in between. The CDR3: CASSEWQGGVSEQFF. The CDR3 DNA is TGTGCCAGCAGTGAATGGCAGGGGGGGGTGAGTGAGCAGTTCTTC.

The chain employs TRBV7-6 and TRBJ2-7; D remains unclear. V gave up 6 bases and J gave up 5 bases, with 11 bases separating them. The germline CDR1 and CDR2 sequences are SGHVS and FNYEAQ. CDR3 length: 12 amino acids. CDR3 DNA: TGTGCCAGCAGTCTCTCGGACCACGAGCAGTACTTC. Translated, it gives CASSLSDHEQYF.

This chain connects TRBV6-4 to TRBJ2-2; D is uncertain. CDR1 and CDR2 from the germline V gene are MRHNA and SNTAGT. The CDR3 loop spans 13 amino acids. With 3 bases removed from V and 2 bases from J, the gap between germline ends came to 4 bases. The CDR3 nucleotides read TGTGCCAGCAGTGATTACAACACCGGGGAGCTGTTTTTT. This codes for CASSDYNTGELFF.

The chain's CDR3 is CASSISGGAVNEQFF. Written as DNA, the CDR3 is TGTGCCAGCAGCATTAGCGGGGGGGCAGTCAATGAGCAGTTCTTC. The chain has TRBV9 and TRBJ2-1; the match to TRBD2 covers 11 bases. CDR3 length: 15 residues. With 4 bases clipped from V and 6 bases from J, the junction kept 6 bases outside the gene matches. The germline gives CDR1 SGDLS, CDR2 YYNGEE.

The gene calls are TRBV28 and TRBJ2-2, with TRBD1 matching over 9 bases. The CDR3 has 16 amino acids. In germline, CDR1 is MDHEN, CDR2 SYDVKM. The V and J ends lost 6 bases and 6 bases, in that order; junction bases with no gene match: 11. For the CDR3, the DNA is TGTGCCAGCAGCTCCAACAGGGGGCGCAACTCCGGGGAGCTGTTTTTT. This codes for CASSSNRGRNSGELFF.